This TCR beta chain originates from a study of cytomegalovirus exposure and HLA in healthy donors. A word on this clone: Its antigen remains unidentified.

Participants comprised healthy donors of bone marrow. The study ran its PCR with 60 Vbeta and 13 Jbeta primers. Profiled with immunoSEQ multiplex PCR; TCRdb holds only in-frame clones, not every one. The table shows about 140,000 clones, with around four fifths occurring only once. The CDR3 has 13 residues. Germline values: CDR1 MDHEN, CDR2 SYDVKM. The germline V and J ends were trimmed by 6 bases and 14 bases, with 22 bases remaining between them. Study-level findings and limits: An analysis was carried out later, and it reportedly showed fewer N-insertions in an Asian-associated ancestry cluster than the approximately 710-donor mean. Being indistinguishable, some V segments were excluded, TRBV6-2 and TRBV6-3 among them. Reports credit the classifier with highly specific, highly sensitive diagnosis of cytomegalovirus status.

The chain is built from TRBV28 and TRBJ1-2; D is unclear. Sample: PBMCs. This clonotype was sampled from a boy aged 2-15 years in good health and CMV-seronegative. The DNA of the CDR3 is TGTGCCAGCAGCTCACCGGTCACAGACGCTGTGACCTTC. Amino acids: CASSSPVTDAVTF.